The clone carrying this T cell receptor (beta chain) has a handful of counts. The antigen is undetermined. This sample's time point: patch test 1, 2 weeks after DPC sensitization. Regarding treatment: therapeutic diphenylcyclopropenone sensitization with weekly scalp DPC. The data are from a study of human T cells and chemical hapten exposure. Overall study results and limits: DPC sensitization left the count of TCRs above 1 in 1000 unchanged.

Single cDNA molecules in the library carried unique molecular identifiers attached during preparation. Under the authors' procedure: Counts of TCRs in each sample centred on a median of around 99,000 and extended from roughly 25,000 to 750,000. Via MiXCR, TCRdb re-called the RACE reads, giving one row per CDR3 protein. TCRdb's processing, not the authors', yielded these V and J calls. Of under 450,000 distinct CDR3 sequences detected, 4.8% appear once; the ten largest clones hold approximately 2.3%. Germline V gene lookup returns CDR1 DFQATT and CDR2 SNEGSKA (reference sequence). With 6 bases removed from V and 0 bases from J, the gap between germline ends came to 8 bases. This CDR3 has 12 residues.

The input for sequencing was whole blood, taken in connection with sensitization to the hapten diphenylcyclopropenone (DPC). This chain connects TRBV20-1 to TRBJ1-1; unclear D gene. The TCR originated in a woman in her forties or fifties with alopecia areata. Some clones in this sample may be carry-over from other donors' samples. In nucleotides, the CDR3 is TGCAGTGCCTTGACATTGAACACTGAAGCTTTCTTT. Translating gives CSALTLNTEAFF.